These T cell receptor beta chains were read from a single sample in a study of OX40 agonist ivuxolimab in advanced cancers. Sequencing was performed with immunoSEQ multiplex PCR; in TCRdb, only in-frame clones are kept and a portion is missing. The sample lists about 20,000 clones, just under 85% occurring once. Sample: CD4+ or CD8+ T cells sorted from blood, taken in a trial of the OX40 agonist ivuxolimab. The receptor set was obtained from an adult with an advanced solid tumor such as melanoma, head and neck, liver or kidney cancer. CDR3s include the opening cysteine and the closing phenylalanine or tryptophan. D genes are given only for firm matches. Only some rows state a clone size, as once, few, many or a class for expanded clones.

size	D	V	J	CDR3	DNA
once	.	TRBV19	TRBJ2-5	CASTLEGGGETQYF	TGTGCCAGTACCCTAGAGGGTGGAGGAGAGACCCAGTACTTC
.	.	TRBV29-1	TRBJ2-7	CSVEVWVRGSYEQYF	TGCAGCGTTGAAGTCTGGGTTCGCGGCTCCTACGAGCAGTACTTC
.	.	TRBV12-5	TRBJ1-5	CASGLVRFEVRALGNQPQHF	TGTGCTAGTGGTTTGGTTCGTTTTGAGGTAAGGGCTTTGGGCAATCAGCCCCAGCATTTT
.	.	TRBV4-1	TRBJ2-7	CASSHEYREYEQYF	TGCGCCAGCAGCCATGAGTACAGGGAATACGAGCAGTACTTC
.	.	TRBV4-1	TRBJ1-2	CASSLHRGGNYGYTF	TGCGCCAGCAGCCTACACAGAGGGGGAAACTATGGCTACACCTTC
.	TRBD2	TRBV9	TRBJ2-1	CASSVAGGPGYEQFF	TGTGCCAGCAGCGTAGCGGGGGGGCCGGGCTATGAGCAGTTCTTC
.	.	TRBV19	TRBJ2-1	CASSTTGLNEQFF	TGTGCCAGTAGTACAACAGGGTTAAATGAGCAGTTCTTC
.	TRBD2	TRBV27	TRBJ2-1	CASSSAGGRNEQFF	TGTGCCAGCAGTTCCGCGGGGGGCAGAAATGAGCAGTTCTTC
.	TRBD1	TRBV29-1	TRBJ1-1	CSAVGQGNTEAFF	TGCAGCGCTGTGGGACAGGGAAACACTGAAGCTTTCTTT
.	TRBD2	TRBV7-3	TRBJ2-2	CASAYGAGVPGELFF	TGTGCCAGCGCTTACGGAGCGGGGGTCCCCGGGGAGCTGTTTTTT
.	.	TRBV29-1	TRBJ1-2	CSVESILNYGYTF	TGCAGCGTTGAAAGTATTCTTAACTATGGCTACACCTTC
once	.	TRBV4-3	TRBJ1-1	CASSRTLNTEAFF	TGCGCCAGCAGCCGGACATTGAACACTGAAGCTTTCTTT
few	.	TRBV9	TRBJ1-1	CASSETGWDTEAFF	TGTGCCAGCAGCGAAACAGGGTGGGACACTGAAGCTTTCTTT
.	.	TRBV9	TRBJ2-7	CASSGRGQAYEQYF	TGTGCCAGCAGCGGGAGGGGACAAGCCTACGAGCAGTACTTC
.	TRBD1	TRBV19	TRBJ1-5	CASRPTGGSNQPQHF	TGTGCCAGTAGGCCTACAGGGGGTAGCAATCAGCCCCAGCATTTT
once	TRBD1	TRBV19	TRBJ1-2	CASSARTGVGYTF	TGTGCCAGTAGTGCCCGGACAGGGGTCGGCTACACCTTC
.	.	TRBV10-3	TRBJ1-3	CAISAGLGENTIYF	TGTGCCATCAGCGCGGGACTTGGGGAGAACACCATATATTTT
.	.	TRBV27	TRBJ2-7	CASSRALAYEQYF	TGTGCCAGCAGCCGAGCATTAGCCTACGAGCAGTACTTC
.	TRBD1	TRBV10-3	TRBJ2-2	CAISEWGQGLGSTGELFF	TGTGCCATCAGTGAGTGGGGACAGGGGCTAGGGAGCACCGGGGAGCTGTTTTTT
.	.	TRBV27	TRBJ1-5	CASSDSFNQPQHF	TGTGCCAGCAGTGACAGTTTCAATCAGCCCCAGCATTTT
.	.	TRBV4-1	TRBJ2-5	CASSQSVLVLETQYF	TGCGCCAGCAGCCAGTCCGTTCTAGTCCTCGAGACCCAGTACTTC
.	.	TRBV6-5	TRBJ1-2	CASSYFGGDGYTF	TGTGCCAGCAGTTACTTTGGGGGTGATGGCTACACCTTC
.	.	TRBV28	TRBJ2-2	CASSSLSGTGELFF	TGTGCCAGCAGTTCTCTTAGTGGCACCGGGGAGCTGTTTTTT
.	.	TRBV6-1	TRBJ2-5	CASSELGGRETQYF	TGTGCCAGCAGTGAATTAGGGGGGAGAGAGACCCAGTACTTC
.	.	TRBV7-7	TRBJ2-2	CASSLHRDTGELFF	TGTGCTAGCAGCCTCCACAGGGACACCGGGGAGCTGTTTTTT
medium-sized	TRBD2	TRBV15	TRBJ2-1	CATSRDSGGLDGDEQFF	TGTGCCACCAGCAGAGATAGCGGGGGGCTTGATGGGGATGAGCAGTTCTTC
.	TRBD1	TRBV7-9	TRBJ1-2	CASRPGTDPNGYTF	TGTGCCAGCAGACCCGGGACAGACCCAAATGGCTACACCTTC
.	.	TRBV28	TRBJ1-1	CASSLRTRPEAFF	TGTGCCAGCAGTTTACGGACAAGGCCTGAAGCTTTCTTT
.	.	TRBV4-1	TRBJ2-7	CASSHKQEGGYEQYF	TGCGCCAGCAGCCACAAACAGGAAGGAGGCTACGAGCAGTACTTC
.	.	TRBV6-5	TRBJ2-1	CASSSNTGPSYNEQFF	TGTGCCAGCAGTTCAAACACAGGTCCCTCCTACAATGAGCAGTTCTTC
.	.	TRBV4-3	TRBJ2-2	CASSQEPTGTTAFGELFF	TGCGCCAGCAGCCAAGAACCGACCGGGACCACAGCGTTCGGGGAGCTGTTTTTT
once	.	TRBV7-6	TRBJ2-3	CASSPGADTQYF	TGTGCCAGCAGCCCGGGTGCAGATACGCAGTATTTT
once	TRBD2	TRBV4-2	TRBJ2-3	CASSPGLADPDGTDTQYF	TGTGCCAGCAGCCCCGGACTAGCGGACCCGGACGGCACAGATACGCAGTATTTT
.	.	TRBV28	TRBJ1-4	CASRPRTDPNEKLFF	TGTGCCAGCAGACCCAGGACGGACCCGAATGAAAAACTGTTTTTT
.	.	TRBV15	TRBJ2-7	CATSRDSVQGTSYEQYF	TGTGCCACCAGCAGAGATTCGGTGCAGGGGACCTCCTACGAGCAGTACTTC
.	.	TRBV4-1	TRBJ1-6	CASSQVGLNSPLHF	TGCGCCAGCAGCCAAGTAGGTCTTAATTCACCCCTCCACTTT
.	TRBD1	TRBV6-5	TRBJ2-7	CASSWRTGGVYEQYF	TGTGCCAGCAGTTGGAGGACAGGGGGCGTCTACGAGCAGTACTTC
.	.	TRBV9	TRBJ1-1	CASSGGLNTEAFF	TGTGCCAGCAGCGGTGGTTTGAACACTGAAGCTTTCTTT
.	.	TRBV19	TRBJ1-5	CASSIRGASNQPQHF	TGTGCCAGTAGTATTCGGGGTGCTAGCAATCAGCCCCAGCATTTT
once	.	TRBV2	TRBJ2-1	CASSVEPRGFF	TGTGCCAGCAGTGTCGAACCTCGGGGGTTCTTC
.	.	TRBV9	TRBJ2-7	CASSVASQGPYEQYF	TGTGCCAGCAGCGTAGCCAGTCAGGGACCCTACGAGCAGTACTTC
.	TRBD1	TRBV19	TRBJ2-1	CASSMVGQGANEQFF	TGTGCCAGTAGTATGGTAGGACAGGGTGCCAATGAGCAGTTCTTC
.	TRBD2	TRBV7-9	TRBJ2-1	CASSLRTGGLYNEQFF	TGTGCCAGCAGCTTAAGGACGGGGGGACTCTACAATGAGCAGTTCTTC
.	.	TRBV5-6	TRBJ2-5	CASSLAVVETQYF	TGTGCCAGCAGCTTGGCGGTTGTGGAGACCCAGTACTTC
.	TRBD1	TRBV29-1	TRBJ1-4	CSVLTGDNEELFF	TGCAGCGTATTGACAGGGGATAATGAAGAACTGTTTTTT
.	.	TRBV6-6	TRBJ1-1	CASSYTGSSTEAFF	TGTGCCAGCAGTTACACGGGATCCAGCACTGAAGCTTTCTTT
.	TRBD1	TRBV9	TRBJ1-1	CASSATGVDTEAFF	TGTGCCAGCAGCGCTACAGGGGTTGACACTGAAGCTTTCTTT
.	TRBD1	TRBV30	TRBJ1-5	CAWRGQGWNQPQHF	TGTGCCTGGAGGGGACAGGGGTGGAATCAGCCCCAGCATTTT
.	TRBD1	TRBV5-1	TRBJ2-7	CASSPGTGGPYYEQYF	TGCGCCAGCAGTCCCGGGACAGGGGGCCCTTACTACGAGCAGTACTTC
.	.	TRBV6-9	TRBJ2-7	CASRDGLHEYEQYF	TGTGCCAGCAGAGATGGGTTGCACGAATACGAGCAGTACTTC
few	.	TRBV10-3	TRBJ1-1	CAISEGRNTEAFF	TGTGCCATCAGTGAGGGTAGGAACACTGAAGCTTTCTTT
.	.	TRBV6-6	TRBJ1-2	CASISLPRWGYTF	TGTGCCAGCATATCGCTGCCCCGTTGGGGCTACACCTTC
.	.	TRBV7-9	TRBJ2-3	CASSSLDREDGDTQYF	TGTGCCAGCAGTTCCCTGGACCGGGAAGATGGTGATACGCAGTATTTT